Listed below are T cell receptor beta chains from one sample, sequenced in a study of blood T cell repertoires in COVID-19. The table came from immunoSEQ multiplex PCR; TCRdb's copy has only in-frame clones and leaves some out. The sample carries 300,000 or so clones, 86% recorded once. Sequencing used peripheral blood. These receptors originate from a woman aged 45-59 years with acute or convalescent COVID-19. The CDR3 runs from the conserved cysteine through the conserved F or W. A D gene is named only where the DNA matches it firmly.

V: TRBV3-1/TRBV3-2
D: TRBD1
J: TRBJ2-3
CDR3: CASSQGGQSTDTQYF

V: TRBV19
D: NA
J: TRBJ2-6
CDR3: CASSIWGTGANVLTF

V: TRBV2
D: NA
J: TRBJ1-5
CDR3: CASSEALSNQPQHF

V: TRBV11-2
D: TRBD2
J: TRBJ2-3
CDR3: CASSLVGTSLADTQYF

V: TRBV27
D: TRBD2
J: TRBJ2-2
CDR3: CASSRMGYGGRYGGELFF

V: TRBV20-1
D: TRBD1
J: TRBJ1-1
CDR3: CSASEGQGYTEAFF

V: TRBV11-2
D: TRBD2
J: TRBJ2-1
CDR3: CASSTRTSGRIEQFF

V: TRBV24-1
D: NA
J: TRBJ2-2
CDR3: CATSEATPDTGELFF

V: TRBV24-1
D: TRBD2
J: TRBJ2-1
CDR3: CATSDPTSGNPNEQFF

V: TRBV5-6
D: TRBD2
J: TRBJ2-7
CDR3: CASSLVPGGYEQYF

V: TRBV12-3/TRBV12-4
D: NA
J: TRBJ1-6
CDR3: CASSRDINSPLHF

V: TRBV5-5
D: NA
J: TRBJ1-1
CDR3: CASSHDSYDHEAFF

V: TRBV3-1/TRBV3-2
D: NA
J: TRBJ1-4
CDR3: CASSQEGGVNEKLFF

V: TRBV5-1
D: TRBD1
J: TRBJ1-5
CDR3: CASSSGQGNQPQHF

V: TRBV10-3
D: TRBD1
J: TRBJ2-6
CDR3: CAISAKTGTSGANVLTF

V: TRBV5-5
D: TRBD1
J: TRBJ1-5
CDR3: CASSSAGTVHNQPQHF

V: TRBV6-2/TRBV6-3
D: NA
J: TRBJ1-2
CDR3: CASSYSGAGSGYTF

V: TRBV29-1
D: TRBD2
J: TRBJ2-3
CDR3: CSGIIGLAGGFTDTQYF

V: TRBV30
D: NA
J: TRBJ1-1
CDR3: CAWDQEAGAFF

V: TRBV5-6
D: TRBD1
J: TRBJ2-1
CDR3: CASSLGQGVYYNEQFF

V: TRBV6-2/TRBV6-3
D: NA
J: TRBJ2-7
CDR3: CASSYPMTLQGLSYEQYF

V: TRBV30
D: TRBD1
J: TRBJ1-1
CDR3: CAWTGGWTEAFF

V: TRBV6-5
D: NA
J: TRBJ1-4
CDR3: CASSYSIQGFGKLFF

V: TRBV30
D: TRBD2
J: TRBJ2-7
CDR3: CAWSEIAGPYEQYF

V: TRBV5-1
D: TRBD1
J: TRBJ1-1
CDR3: CASVGQPNTEAFF

V: TRBV19
D: TRBD1
J: TRBJ1-5
CDR3: CASTPGQGSYSNQPQHF

V: TRBV11-3
D: TRBD2
J: TRBJ2-2
CDR3: CASSAPFEGRGTGELFF

V: TRBV11-2
D: NA
J: TRBJ2-6
CDR3: CASSLEGSSGANVLTF

V: TRBV11-2
D: NA
J: TRBJ1-1
CDR3: CASSLDQETEAFF

V: TRBV11-1
D: NA
J: TRBJ1-1
CDR3: CASSLVAGTEAFF

V: TRBV27
D: TRBD1
J: TRBJ2-7
CDR3: CASSLSGQGGRLEQYF

V: TRBV5-1
D: NA
J: TRBJ2-1
CDR3: CASSLLGQRDEQFF

V: TRBV4-3
D: NA
J: TRBJ1-2
CDR3: CASSQVGRAGGYTF

V: TRBV7-9
D: TRBD1
J: TRBJ2-1
CDR3: CASSPGQGYEQFF

V: TRBV2
D: TRBD1
J: TRBJ2-7
CDR3: CASSYRGFSYEQYF

V: TRBV19
D: TRBD2
J: TRBJ2-7
CDR3: CASSISSGSVGEQYF

V: TRBV19
D: NA
J: TRBJ1-5
CDR3: CASSNREGQPQHF

V: TRBV18
D: TRBD2
J: TRBJ2-1
CDR3: CASSPPTSGTLYNEQFF

V: TRBV7-3
D: TRBD1
J: TRBJ2-1
CDR3: CASSLMGSGGGYNEQFF

V: TRBV27
D: TRBD1
J: TRBJ2-7
CDR3: CASSHPGQSYEQYF

V: TRBV28
D: TRBD2
J: TRBJ2-7
CDR3: CASTSSGSSYEQYF

V: TRBV2
D: TRBD1
J: TRBJ1-5
CDR3: CASSERTGGRYQPQHF

V: TRBV7-8
D: NA
J: TRBJ1-4
CDR3: CATSLWAGPNEKLFF

V: TRBV2
D: NA
J: TRBJ2-5
CDR3: CASIRDIGTQYF

V: TRBV28
D: NA
J: TRBJ2-3
CDR3: CASSFKQGGTDTQYF

V: TRBV19
D: TRBD1
J: TRBJ2-4
CDR3: CASSYRGGPLDIQYF

V: TRBV19
D: TRBD2
J: TRBJ2-7
CDR3: CASSIEGLAGGISYEQYF